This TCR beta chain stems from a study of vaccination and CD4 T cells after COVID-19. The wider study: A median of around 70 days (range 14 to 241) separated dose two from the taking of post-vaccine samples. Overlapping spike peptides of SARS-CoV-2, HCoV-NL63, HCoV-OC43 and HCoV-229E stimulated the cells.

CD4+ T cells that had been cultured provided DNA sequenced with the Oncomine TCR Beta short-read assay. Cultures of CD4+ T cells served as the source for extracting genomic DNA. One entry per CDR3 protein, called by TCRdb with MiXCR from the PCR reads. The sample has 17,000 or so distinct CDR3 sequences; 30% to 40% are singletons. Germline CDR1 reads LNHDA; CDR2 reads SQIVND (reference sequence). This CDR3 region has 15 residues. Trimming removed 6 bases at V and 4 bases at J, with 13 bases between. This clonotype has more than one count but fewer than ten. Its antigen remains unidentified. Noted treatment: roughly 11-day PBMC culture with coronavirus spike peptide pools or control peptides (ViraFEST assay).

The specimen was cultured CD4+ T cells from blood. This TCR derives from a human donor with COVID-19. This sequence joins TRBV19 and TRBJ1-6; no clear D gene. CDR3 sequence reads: CASSGGNFYNSPLHF. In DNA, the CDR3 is TGTGCCAGTAGCGGTGGAAACTTTTATAATTCACCCCTCCACTTT.